Listed here are 21 T cell receptor beta chains from one sample, sequenced in a study of CXCR3-negative and CXCR3-positive naive CD8 T cells (dated by TCRdb to between 2018 and 2020). TCRdb names NextSeq 550 as the instrument used. The Human TCR Profiling Kit (MiLaboratory) was used to make UMI-labeled 5' RACE TRB cDNA libraries. TCRdb reprocessed the reads; each CDR3 protein sequence makes one entry, and DNA is unavailable. The sample's clone listing holds tens of thousands of distinct CDR3 sequences. Clones ranked in the top ten supply over 1.3% of the sample. The specimen was naive CXCR3- CD8+ T cells from blood. Taken with the paper, the label for cell subset or site translates to: CD45RO-CCR7+CD27+CD95- naive CD8+ T cells lacking CXCR3 (TNR3-). The receptors derive from a human donor in good health. Some clones in this sample may be carry-over from other donors' samples.

This sequence joins TRBV29-1 and TRBJ2-7; TCRdb returns TRBD1, unconfirmable since there is no DNA. CDR1 SQVTM and CDR2 ANQGSEA come from the germline V gene. This CDR3 region has 14 residues. The CDR3 loop is CSVEVAGRGDEQYF.

This sequence joins TRBV4-1 and TRBJ1-3. The CDR3 spans 15 residues. CDR1 is MGHRA and CDR2 is YSYEKL in the germline V gene. Here the CDR3 reads CASSQTKSSGNTIYF.

This chain uses TRBV7-9 with TRBJ1-1; with no DNA, the TCRdb D assignment of TRBD1 cannot be verified. Germline CDR1 SEHNR, CDR2 FQNEAQ (reference sequence). This CDR3 region has 13 residues. CDR3 protein: CASSQPGGAEAFF.

The chain recombines TRBV7-2 with TRBJ1-1; checking the TCRdb D call of TRBD1 is not possible without DNA. The CDR3 spans 15 residues. Germline assignment: CDR1 SGHTA and CDR2 FQGNSA. CDR3 in amino acids: CASSLVTGGSAEAFF.

This chain links TRBV20-1 with TRBJ1-5. This CDR3 is 14 amino acids long. Germline lookup yields CDR1 DFQATT and CDR2 SNEGSKA (reference sequence). The CDR3 region is CSARDLEGHQPQHF.

V and J are TRBV7-9 and TRBJ1-6. Germline CDR1 is SEHNR and CDR2 is FQNEAQ (reference sequence). The CDR3 is 14 residues long. Here the CDR3 reads CASSLEYLSSPLHF.

The chain couples TRBV4-1 to TRBJ2-2. The CDR3 is made up of 14 amino acids. Germline V CDR1 and CDR2: MGHRA, YSYEKL. The CDR3 is CASSQGMGTGELFF.

The chain carries TRBV5-1 and TRBJ1-2; TCRdb reports TRBD1, a call that lacks DNA to check it against. In germline, CDR1 is SGHRS, CDR2 YFSETQ. The CDR3 sequence is 14 residues long. CDR3 in amino acids: CASSLTGVAYGYTF.

V usage is TRBV7-3 and J usage is TRBJ2-3; TCRdb designates TRBD1, a call that cannot be tested without DNA. Looked up from germline, CDR1 is SGHTA and CDR2 is FQGTGA. The CDR3 has 14 residues. The chain's CDR3 is CASSAGQGADTQYF.

The gene calls are TRBV6-2 or TRBV6-3 and TRBJ1-5; TCRdb picks TRBD1, but there is no DNA to check that call. There are 17 residues in the CDR3. From germline, CDR1 is MNHEY and CDR2 SVGEGT. The CDR3 here is CASSLPWDRGAHQPQHF.

This chain joins TRBV7-9 and TRBJ2-1; the D gene TCRdb calls, TRBD2, cannot be checked with no DNA. CDR3 length: 16 amino acids. Germline assignment: CDR1 SEHNR and CDR2 FQNEAQ (reference sequence). The CDR3 loop is CASSDRTSGWDNEQFF.

CDR3 region: CASSFVGQSDTEAFF. The V call is TRBV13, the J call TRBJ1-1; TCRdb selects TRBD1, and the lack of DNA leaves this call unchecked. CDR3 length equals 15 residues. Looked up from germline, CDR1 is PRHDT and CDR2 is FYEKMQ (reference sequence). The whole variable domain, filled in from reference TRBV13 and TRBJ1-1, reads AAGVIQSPRHLIKEKRETATLKCYPIPRHDTVYWYQQGPGQDPQFLISFYEKMQSDKGSIPDRFSAQQFSDYHSELNMSSLELGDSALYFCASSFVGQSDTEAFFGQGTRLTVV.

V is TRBV5-1 and J is TRBJ1-1. This CDR3 has 14 amino acids. From germline, CDR1 is SGHRS and CDR2 YFSETQ. The CDR3 loop reads CASSFSGEGTEAFF.

This chain uses TRBV11-1 with TRBJ2-7; the D call of TRBD1 rests on TCRdb alone, since no DNA is present to check it. The length of the CDR3 is 16 residues. The V gene's germline CDR1 is SGHAT and CDR2 FQDESV (reference sequence). Here the CDR3 reads CASSLDTGPSSYEQYF.

This sequence joins TRBV10-1 and TRBJ2-7; TCRdb picks TRBD1, but there is no DNA to check that call. The CDR3 is made up of 14 amino acids. From germline, CDR1 is WNHNN and CDR2 SYGVQD (reference sequence). The CDR3 reads CASSVRADSGEQYF.

The chain employs TRBV9 and TRBJ1-4; TCRdb picks TRBD1, but there is no DNA to check that call. CDR3 size: 14 residues. Germline CDR1 is SGDLS and CDR2 is YYNGEE. The CDR3 is CASSAKDRNEKLFF.

This chain connects TRBV12-3 or TRBV12-4 to TRBJ2-1. This CDR3 is 15 amino acids long. CDR3 loop: CASSLHSSSYNEQFF.

This sequence joins TRBV7-8 and TRBJ2-7; TCRdb's D call of TRBD1 is untestable without DNA. CDR3 size: 13 residues. Germline CDR1 is SGHVS and CDR2 is FQNEAQ. The CDR3 loop is CASSLNRGLGQYF.

V is TRBV7-2 and J is TRBJ1-2. CDR1 and CDR2 from the germline V gene are SGHTA and FQGNSA. The CDR3 loop spans 12 amino acids. CDR3 residues: CASNRVGIGYTF.

The V gene is TRBV5-1, the J gene TRBJ2-7. Germline V CDR1 and CDR2: SGHRS, YFSETQ. CDR3 length: 13 amino acids. This chain's CDR3 is CASSLSNSYEQYF. Full variable domain (missing parts from reference TRBV5-1 and TRBJ2-7): KAGVTQTPRYLIKTRGQQVTLSCSPISGHRSVSWYQQTPGQGLQFLFEYFSETQRNKGNFPGRFSGRQFSNSRSEMNVSTLELGDSALYLCASSLSNSYEQYFGPGTRLTVT.

The genes are TRBV5-1 and TRBJ2-3; TCRdb outputs TRBD2, but without DNA this stays unchecked. Germline V gives CDR1 SGHRS, CDR2 YFSETQ. The CDR3 is 17 amino acids. The CDR3 region is CASSFLAGRQSTDTQYF.